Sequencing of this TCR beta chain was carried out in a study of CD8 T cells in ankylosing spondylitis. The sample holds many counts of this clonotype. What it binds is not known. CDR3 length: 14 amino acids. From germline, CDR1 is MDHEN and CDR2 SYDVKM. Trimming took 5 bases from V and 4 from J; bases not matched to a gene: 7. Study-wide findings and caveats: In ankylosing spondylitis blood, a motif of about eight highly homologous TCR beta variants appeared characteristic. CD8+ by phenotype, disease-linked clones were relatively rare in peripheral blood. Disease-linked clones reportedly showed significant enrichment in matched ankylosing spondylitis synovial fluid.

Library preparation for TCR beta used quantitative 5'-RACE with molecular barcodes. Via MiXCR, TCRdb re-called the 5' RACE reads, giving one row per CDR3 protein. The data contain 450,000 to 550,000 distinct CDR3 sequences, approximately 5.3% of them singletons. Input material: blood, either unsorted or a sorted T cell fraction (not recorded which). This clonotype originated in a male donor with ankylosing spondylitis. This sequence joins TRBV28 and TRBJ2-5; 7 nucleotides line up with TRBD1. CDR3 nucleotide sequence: TGTGCCAGCAGTCCGGGGACAGTCCGAGAGACCCAGTACTTC. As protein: CASSPGTVRETQYF. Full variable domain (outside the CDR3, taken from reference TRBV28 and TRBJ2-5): DVKVTQSSRYLVKRTGEKVFLECVQDMDHENMFWYRQDPGLGLRLIYFSYDVKMKEKGDIPEGYSVSREKKERFSLILESASTNQTSMYLCASSPGTVRETQYFGPGTRLLVL.